This T cell receptor beta chain was captured by sequencing in a study of blood T cells in healthy people across ages. J lost 2 bases, V lost 3 bases, and 7 bases had no gene match. CDR1 SGHNT and CDR2 YYREEE come from the germline V gene (reference sequence). The CDR3 is 15 residues long. A J-beta primer mix and a sample-barcoded 5' primer were used in a second PCR of about 7 to 12 cycles. TCRdb reprocessed the 5' RACE reads with MiXCR, giving one entry per CDR3 protein. The repertoire has about 560,000 distinct CDR3 sequences, about 26% of them found once; the top ten carry over 3.5%. The sample was also linked to a second study, of T cells of mothers and their children.

The source of this sequence is a boy aged 2-9 years in good health. Sequencing used blood. The rearrangement joins TRBV5-4 to TRBJ2-5; 7 nucleotides line up with TRBD1. Here the CDR3 reads CASSSDRVTQETQYF. Written as DNA, the CDR3 is TGTGCCAGCAGCTCCGACAGGGTCACTCAAGAGACCCAGTACTTC.